This TCR beta chain came from a study of identical twins. Study conclusions and caveats: Within twin pairs, the out-of-frame alpha sequences they shared showed excess low generation probability.

A remark on this clonotype: Its antigen is unknown.

This CDR3 is built from 14 residues. Germline V gives CDR1 SNHLY, CDR2 FYNNEI. Between the trimmed V and J ends, which lost 5 bases and 3 bases, there was a span of 13 bases. Template switching, a step in the protocol, added a universal primer site, and cDNA carried unique molecular identifiers. In TCRdb, the 5' RACE reads were re-called with MiXCR into one record per CDR3 protein. Of about 240,000 distinct CDR3 sequences listed, 8% to 11% were seen once; the top ten hold less than 12%. The receptor was isolated from a man aged 50 to 59 in good health. The chain employs TRBV2 and TRBJ1-1; D not resolved. The source material was memory T cells sorted from blood. This chain's CDR3 is CASSREQRDTEAFF. The CDR3 DNA follows: TGTGCCAGCAGTAGAGAACAGAGGGACACTGAAGCTTTCTTT.